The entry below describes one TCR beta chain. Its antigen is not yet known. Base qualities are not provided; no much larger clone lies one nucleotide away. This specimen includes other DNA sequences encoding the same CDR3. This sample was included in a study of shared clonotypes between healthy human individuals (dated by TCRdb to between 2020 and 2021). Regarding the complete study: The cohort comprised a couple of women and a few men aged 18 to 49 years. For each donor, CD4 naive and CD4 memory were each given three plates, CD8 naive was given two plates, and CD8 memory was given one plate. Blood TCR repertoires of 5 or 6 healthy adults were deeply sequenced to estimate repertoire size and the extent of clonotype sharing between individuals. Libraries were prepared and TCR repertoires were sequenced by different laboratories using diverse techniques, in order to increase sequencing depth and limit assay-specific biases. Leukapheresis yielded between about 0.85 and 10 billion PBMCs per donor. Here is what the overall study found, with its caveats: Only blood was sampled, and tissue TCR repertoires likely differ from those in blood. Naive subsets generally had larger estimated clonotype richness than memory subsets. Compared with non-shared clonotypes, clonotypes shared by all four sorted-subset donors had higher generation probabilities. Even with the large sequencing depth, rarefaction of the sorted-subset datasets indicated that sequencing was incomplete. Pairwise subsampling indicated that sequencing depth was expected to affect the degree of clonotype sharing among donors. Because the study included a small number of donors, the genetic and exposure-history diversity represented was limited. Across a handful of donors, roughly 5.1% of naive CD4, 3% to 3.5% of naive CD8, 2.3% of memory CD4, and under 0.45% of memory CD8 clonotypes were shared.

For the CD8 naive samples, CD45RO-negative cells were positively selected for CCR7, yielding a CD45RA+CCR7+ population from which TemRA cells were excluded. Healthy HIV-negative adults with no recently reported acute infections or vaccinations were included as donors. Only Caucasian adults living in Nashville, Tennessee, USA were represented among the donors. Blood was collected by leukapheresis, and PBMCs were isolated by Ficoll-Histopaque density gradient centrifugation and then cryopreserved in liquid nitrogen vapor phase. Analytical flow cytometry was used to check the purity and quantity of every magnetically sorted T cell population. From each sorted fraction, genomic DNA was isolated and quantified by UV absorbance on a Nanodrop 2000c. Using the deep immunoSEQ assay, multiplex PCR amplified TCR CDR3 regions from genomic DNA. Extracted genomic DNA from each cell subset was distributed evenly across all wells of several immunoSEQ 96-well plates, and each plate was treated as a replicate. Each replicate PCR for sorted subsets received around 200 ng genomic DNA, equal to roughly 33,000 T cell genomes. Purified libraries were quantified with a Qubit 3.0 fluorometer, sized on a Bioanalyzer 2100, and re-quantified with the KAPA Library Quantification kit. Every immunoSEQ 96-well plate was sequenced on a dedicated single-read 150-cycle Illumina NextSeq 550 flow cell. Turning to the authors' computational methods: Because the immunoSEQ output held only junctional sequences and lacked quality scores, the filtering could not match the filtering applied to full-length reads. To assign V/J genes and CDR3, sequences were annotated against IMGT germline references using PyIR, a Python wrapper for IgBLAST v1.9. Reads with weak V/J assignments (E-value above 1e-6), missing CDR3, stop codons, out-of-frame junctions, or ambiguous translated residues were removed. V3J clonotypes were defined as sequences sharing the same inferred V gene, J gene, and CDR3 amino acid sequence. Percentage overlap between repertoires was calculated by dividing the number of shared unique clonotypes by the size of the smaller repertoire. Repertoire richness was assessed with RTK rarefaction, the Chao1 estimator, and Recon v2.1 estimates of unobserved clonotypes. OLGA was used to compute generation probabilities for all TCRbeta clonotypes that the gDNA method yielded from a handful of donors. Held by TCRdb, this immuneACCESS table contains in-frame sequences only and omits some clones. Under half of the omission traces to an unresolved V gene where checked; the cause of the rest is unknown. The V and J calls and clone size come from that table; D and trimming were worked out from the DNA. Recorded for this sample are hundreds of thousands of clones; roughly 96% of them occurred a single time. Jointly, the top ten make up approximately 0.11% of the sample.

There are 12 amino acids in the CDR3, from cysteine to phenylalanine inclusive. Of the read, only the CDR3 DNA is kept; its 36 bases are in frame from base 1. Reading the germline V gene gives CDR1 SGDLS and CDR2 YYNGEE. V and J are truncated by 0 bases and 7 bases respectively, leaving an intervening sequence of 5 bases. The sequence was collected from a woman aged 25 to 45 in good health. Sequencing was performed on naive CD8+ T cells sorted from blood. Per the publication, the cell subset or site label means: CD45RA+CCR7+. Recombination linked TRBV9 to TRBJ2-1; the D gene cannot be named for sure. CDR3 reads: CASSVEGNEQFF. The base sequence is TGTGCCAGCAGCGTAGAAGGGAATGAGCAGTTCTTC.